The 21 T cell receptor beta chains below come from one sample, sequenced in a study of Graves' ophthalmopathy and Graves' hyperthyroidism. RNA transcripts were the template, and TCR beta CDR3 regions were amplified from them. HTBI-primed RT-PCR formed the first round, and a multiplex PCR formed the second. MiXCR was run by TCRdb on the multiplex PCR reads, yielding one entry per CDR3 protein. Of 500,000 to 600,000 distinct CDR3 sequences in the sample, less than 40% were seen once. The source material was peripheral blood or thyroid tissue (not recorded which). Source of these receptors: an adult man with Graves' hyperthyroidism.

J is TRBJ2-3 and V is TRBV24-1; perhaps TRBD2 as D (5 bases). V lost 5 bases to trimming and J lost 2 bases, with 16 bases between them. Germline V gives CDR1 KGHDR, CDR2 SFDVKD. The CDR3 covers 16 residues. The CDR3 region has the DNA TGTGCCACCAGTGGGACTGGCGGCGCTTCCACAGATACGCAGTATTTT. Amino acids: CATSGTGGASTDTQYF.

This clonotype has more than one count but fewer than ten. The rearrangement uses TRBV27 and TRBJ1-4; the D gene is possibly TRBD1 (6 bases). Per germline, CDR1 MNHEY and CDR2 SMNVEV (reference sequence). V was cut by 5 bases and J by 7 bases, with 14 bases left in between. CDR3 length: 14 residues. For the CDR3, the DNA is TGTGCCAGCAGTCCCACAGGGAAGGGTGAAAAACTGTTTTTT. Its translation is CASSPTGKGEKLFF.

The chain links TRBV6-6 to TRBJ2-7, with D hard to call. The length of the CDR3 is 15 residues. V was shortened by 7 bases and J by 0 bases, with 16 bases between the two germline ends. Germline V gene sequence: CDR1 MNHNY, CDR2 SVGAGI (reference sequence). The CDR3 loop is CASTHTDRSSYEQYF. The CDR3 DNA sequence: TGTGCCAGCACCCACACTGACCGAAGCTCCTACGAGCAGTACTTC.

This clonotype was seen a handful of times. The chain employs TRBV7-2 and TRBJ1-5; a weak D match, TRBD1 (5 bases). The CDR3 totals 16 residues. Germline lookup yields CDR1 SGHTA and CDR2 FQGNSA. Trimming pared 0 bases from V and 3 bases from J, leaving 12 bases between. As DNA, the CDR3 is TGTGCCAGCAGCTTAGCGGCGACAGCTTACAATCAGCCCCAGCATTTT. Residues: CASSLAATAYNQPQHF.

Concerning this clonotype: At one end, the junction sequence differs from germline, possibly due to a read error. CDR3 bases: TGCGCCGGCAGCCAAGTACTAGCGGGAGGAGGATCCTACGAGCAGTACTTC. Translation gives CAGSQVLAGGGSYEQYF. V and J are TRBV4-1 and TRBJ2-7; 12 nucleotides agree with TRBD2. In germline, CDR1 is MGHRA, CDR2 YSYEKL. The CDR3 sequence is 17 residues long.

This clonotype was observed a handful of times. The chain joins TRBV10-1 to TRBJ2-3, with 7 bases that match TRBD2. The CDR3 length is 13 residues. V was pared by 7 bases and J by 4 bases, with 5 bases of the junction left unmatched. Looked up from germline, CDR1 is WNHNN and CDR2 is SYGVQD (reference sequence). In DNA, the CDR3 is TGCGCCAGCACCTTAACTAGCGCAGATACGCAGTATTTT. It translates to CASTLTSADTQYF.

This clonotype was picked up a small number of times. The rearrangement joins TRBV12-3 or TRBV12-4 to TRBJ1-4; D not certain. Trimming stripped 5 bases from V and 12 bases from J, with 16 bases between. CDR3 length equals 13 residues. The CDR3 region is CASSPQMGQELFF. The DNA for the CDR3 is TGTGCCAGCAGTCCCCAAATGGGTCAGGAACTGTTTTTT.

The chain couples TRBV30 to TRBJ2-5; D is unclear. V lost 3 bases and J lost 2, with 7 bases in between. Germline V gene sequence: CDR1 GTSNPN, CDR2 SVGIG (reference sequence). The CDR3 sequence is 12 residues long. Written as DNA, the CDR3 is TGTGCCTGGAGAGTCTTACAAGAGACCCAGTACTTC. This encodes CAWRVLQETQYF.

The table lists this clonotype with a few counts. Germline and junction disagree at one end, which may indicate a read error. V gene TRBV7-2 combines with J gene TRBJ2-5; the D gene is possibly TRBD2 (5 bases). Per germline, CDR1 SGHTA and CDR2 FQGNSA. The CDR3 sequence is 15 residues long. The CDR3 bases are TGTGCCAGCAGCTTAGTTTCTAGGACCGAGCCCCCGGGATTCTTC. Protein product: CASSLVSRTEPPGFF.

This clonotype counts as medium-sized. A read error may produce the germline difference seen at one junction end. This chain links TRBV2 with TRBJ2-5; D uncertain. Germline V gene sequence: CDR1 SNHLY, CDR2 FYNNEI. This CDR3 region has 11 residues. As DNA, the CDR3 is TGTGCCAGCAGTGAAGCGCTAACAACGCGGTTC. Protein product: CASSEALTTRF.

This rearrangement joins TRBV7-3 to TRBJ2-1, with D unclear. Per the germline V gene, CDR1 is SGHTA and CDR2 is FQGTGA. The V gene lost 6 bases and the J gene lost 3 bases, with 15 bases spanning the gap. This CDR3 spans 15 amino acids. The CDR3 DNA reads as TGTGCCAGCAGTTTTCAGGCGGTTGGCTACAATGAGCAGTTCTTC. It codes for CASSFQAVGYNEQFF.

This clonotype appeared many times. The chain employs TRBV9 and TRBJ2-7; a weak D match, TRBD2 (6 bases). This CDR3 contains 15 residues. Germline V gene sequence: CDR1 SGDLS, CDR2 YYNGEE. The V end was cut by 0 bases, the J end by 6 bases, with 16 bases between. CDR3 region: CASSVGPLGTREQYF. CDR3 coding DNA: TGTGCCAGCAGCGTAGGCCCCCTCGGGACTCGCGAGCAGTACTTC.

This clonotype was found a few times. J is TRBJ2-2 and V is TRBV19; 7 nucleotides align to TRBD1. J lost 0 bases, V lost 4 bases, and 2 bases had no gene match. The germline V gene encodes CDR1 LNHDA and CDR2 SQIVND (reference sequence). The CDR3 spans 15 residues. CDR3 residues: CASSSGQANTGELFF. CDR3 bases: TGTGCCAGTAGTAGCGGACAGGCGAACACCGGGGAGCTGTTTTTT.

The table lists this clonotype with many counts. V is TRBV10-1 and J is TRBJ1-1; no reliable D call. Germline V gene lookup returns CDR1 WNHNN and CDR2 SYGVQD (reference sequence). Trimming removed 0 bases at V and 1 base at J, with 6 bases between. The CDR3 totals 14 residues. CDR3 sequence reads: CASSESGRNTEAFF. CDR3 DNA sequence: TGCGCCAGCAGTGAGTCCGGCAGGAACACTGAAGCTTTCTTT.

This clonotype has a count of ten or more. The CDR3 DNA reads as TGTGCCATCAGTGAGTCGGGACAGGGTAGAACTGAAGCTTTCTTT. Amino acids: CAISESGQGRTEAFF. The V and J genes are TRBV10-3 and TRBJ1-1; 9 bases map to TRBD1. Per germline, CDR1 ENHRY and CDR2 SYGVKD. The CDR3 has 15 amino acids. V was pared by 0 bases and J by 5 bases, with 4 bases of the junction left unmatched.

This clonotype was recorded at least ten times. The CDR3 sequence: CASSFIQGHEQYF. The DNA for the CDR3 is TGTGCCAGCAGTTTTATACAAGGCCACGAGCAGTACTTC. J is TRBJ2-7 and V is TRBV12-3 or TRBV12-4; D ambiguous. V was shortened by 3 bases and J by 5 bases, with 11 bases between the two germline ends. There are 13 residues in the CDR3.

The table lists this clonotype with many counts. V gene TRBV2 combines with J gene TRBJ1-5, with unresolved D. Germline V lookup: CDR1 SNHLY, CDR2 FYNNEI. V lost 1 base and J lost 0, with 7 bases in between. This CDR3 spans 15 amino acids. The CDR3 coding sequence is TGTGCCAGCAGTGAAGGAGGGTATAGCAATCAGCCCCAGCATTTT. As protein: CASSEGGYSNQPQHF.

This clonotype was counted only a few times. The chain uses TRBV5-1 and TRBJ1-2; the D is unclear. The V and J ends lost 4 bases and 3 bases respectively, with 10 bases between them. The CDR3 sequence is 13 residues long. Germline values: CDR1 SGHRS, CDR2 YFSETQ. In nucleotides, the CDR3 is TGCGCCAGCAGCCCCAGGAGACACTATGGCTACACCTTC. It codes for CASSPRRHYGYTF.

The chain uses TRBV7-3 and TRBJ1-1; D possibly corresponds to TRBD1 (5 bases). Germline CDR1 is SGHTA and CDR2 is FQGTGA. The CDR3 is made up of 15 amino acids. Trimming took 3 bases from V and 4 from J, leaving 15 bases between them. The chain's CDR3 is CASSFGTSGATEAFF. CDR3 DNA sequence: TGTGCCAGCAGCTTCGGGACTAGCGGGGCCACTGAAGCTTTCTTT.

The chain is built from TRBV7-9 and TRBJ2-7; 8 bases align to TRBD2. The germline gives CDR1 SEHNR, CDR2 FQNEAQ (reference sequence). Trimming at V came to 5 bases and at J to 1 base, leaving 10 bases not matched to a gene. This CDR3 comprises 16 residues. CDR3 in amino acids: CASSPIAGLQSYEQYF. The CDR3 DNA is TGTGCCAGCAGCCCGATAGCGGGACTACAATCCTACGAGCAGTACTTC.

The gene calls are TRBV29-1 and TRBJ1-2; D possibly corresponds to TRBD1 (5 bases). The V end was cut by 5 bases, the J end by 7 bases, with 14 bases between. CDR3 length: 12 amino acids. The germline V gene has CDR1 SQVTM and CDR2 ANQGSEA. CDR3 protein: CSVTRGVGGYTF. DNA of the CDR3: TGCAGCGTTACCCGGGGGGTGGGTGGCTACACCTTC.